A single sample gave rise to the 5 T cell receptor beta chains below, sequenced in a study of naive and memory T cell subsets. An equimolar mix of two oligonucleotides served as the beta constant-region primer for TRBC1 and TRBC2. Nested alpha and beta constant-region primers with the SP2 primer drove four PCR rounds on ligated cDNA. A single record per CDR3 protein comes from TCRdb applying MiXCR to the UMI-ligation and nested PCR reads. This table holds about 150,000 distinct CDR3 sequences, under 25% found once. No antigens are known for them. Study-wide points: Naive repertoires, especially CD8, held a few larger clonotypes, possibly memory cells re-expressing CD45RA.

The specimen was naive CD4+ T cells from blood. Every receptor here comes from a human donor in good health.

V is TRBV9 and J is TRBJ2-3, with D hard to call. Germline V CDR1 and CDR2: SGDLS, YYNGEE. There are 13 residues in the CDR3. The V end was cut by 6 bases, the J end by 1 base, with 9 bases between. The CDR3 spells CASISSGTDTQYF. The CDR3 nucleotides read TGTGCCAGCATATCGTCTGGCACAGATACGCAGTATTTT.

This chain joins TRBV20-1 and TRBJ2-7; no definite D call. Between the trimmed V and J ends, which lost 6 bases and 0 bases, there was a span of 15 bases. CDR3 length equals 14 residues. The germline V gene encodes CDR1 DFQATT and CDR2 SNEGSKA (reference sequence). The CDR3 loop reads CSAKKVISSYEQYF. CDR3 coding DNA: TGCAGTGCCAAAAAGGTGATAAGCTCCTACGAGCAGTACTTC.

There are a few counts of this clonotype. The rearrangement uses TRBV7-2 and TRBJ2-3, with unresolved D. The V gene lost 5 bases and the J gene lost 2 bases, with 5 bases spanning the gap. The germline V gene encodes CDR1 SGHTA and CDR2 FQGNSA. The CDR3 has 12 amino acids. The CDR3 loop is CASSMYTDTQYF. CDR3 nucleotide sequence: TGTGCCAGCAGCATGTACACAGATACGCAGTATTTT.

There are a few counts of this clonotype. The chain recombines TRBV9 with TRBJ2-1; 9 bases map to TRBD2. Germline V gives CDR1 SGDLS, CDR2 YYNGEE. The CDR3 contains 17 residues. V trimming: 0 bases; J trimming: 2 bases; junction bases outside the gene matches: 6. As DNA, the CDR3 is TGTGCCAGCAGCGTAGTGGGCGGGAGGGCCCCCTACAATGAGCAGTTCTTC. Its translation is CASSVVGGRAPYNEQFF.

The rearrangement joins TRBV28 to TRBJ1-5, with TRBD1 matching over 7 bases. V gave up 2 bases and J gave up 6 bases; unmatched junction bases: 22. This CDR3 region has 20 residues. Germline CDR1 is MDHEN and CDR2 is SYDVKM. CDR3 residues: CASSLSRPNRQGLVSQPQHF. Here the CDR3 DNA reads TGTGCCAGCAGTTTAAGCCGCCCGAACCGACAGGGCCTAGTCAGTCAGCCCCAGCATTTT.